This T cell receptor (beta chain) originates from a study of shared clonotypes between healthy human individuals. Overall study results and limits: Genetic and exposure-history diversity was limited by the few donors.

The data were produced by immunoSEQ multiplex PCR, yet TCRdb's version contains in-frame clones alone and is incomplete. The sample shows under 2.5 million clones, approximately 90% of them seen only once. Of note for this clone: What it binds is not known.

Germline V gene lookup returns CDR1 MDHEN and CDR2 SYDVKM. There are 16 residues in the CDR3. The V and J ends lost 5 bases and 7 bases, in that order; junction bases with no gene match: 17. The sequence was obtained from a man between 18 and 35 years old in good health. Some clones in this sample may be carry-over from other donors' samples. The source material was naive CD4+ T cells from PBMCs. Subset indicated: CD45RA+ positively selected. V is TRBV28 and J is TRBJ2-7; 7 bases are a match to TRBD1. The CDR3 DNA follows: TGTGCCAGCAGTCCGACAGGGCTAATGGGGGCATTGGAGCAGTACTTC. This encodes CASSPTGLMGALEQYF.